This T cell receptor (beta chain) was sequenced in a study of T cell responses to AZD1222 COVID-19 vaccine. The study, taken as a whole, reports: Vaccine-associated CD4 TCRs spanned spike, dominant at 160-218 and 743-854. Unmutated variant regions are reportedly the target of nearly half of TCRs that are spike-specific.

Pooling covered second doses at about 4 or about 12 weeks. Of note for this clone: Its matching antigen is unknown.

Clones were read by immunoSEQ multiplex PCR, and TCRdb kept only the in-frame ones, dropping some. The sample includes some 81,000 clones, just over 90% of them seen just once. The CDR3 runs to 14 residues. Germline V lookup: CDR1 KGHSH, CDR2 LQKENI. With 2 bases clipped from V and 6 bases from J, the junction kept 2 bases outside the gene matches. Source: peripheral blood, taken 28 days after the second AZD1222 dose. This TCR came from an adult who received the AZD1222 COVID-19 vaccine. This sequence joins TRBV18 and TRBJ2-1, with 9 bases lining up with TRBD1. As DNA, the CDR3 is TGTGCCAGCTCACCAGGGACAGGGATCAATGAGCAGTTCTTC. Translating it yields CASSPGTGINEQFF. Full variable domain (remainder filled in from reference TRBV18 and TRBJ2-1): NAGVMQNPRHLVRRRGQEARLRCSPMKGHSHVYWYRQLPEEGLKFMVYLQKENIIDESGMPKERFSAEFPKEGPSILRIQQVVRGDSAAYFCASSPGTGINEQFFGPGTRLTVL.